The 29 T cell receptor beta chains below come from one sample, sequenced in a study of T-cell reconstitution after alpha-beta-depleted transplantation in children. TCRbeta library preparation incorporated unique molecular identifiers. TCRdb used MiXCR to reprocess the PCR reads, holding one entry per CDR3 protein. The sample carries around 94,000 distinct CDR3 sequences, 4.5% to 7.5% recorded once. The sample was PBMCs, mostly from graft donor cells, taken 60 days after TCRalphabeta/CD19-depleted stem cell transplant. Receptor source: a female patient under 10 years old who had a stem cell transplant for Fanconi anemia, so the T cells may come from the graft donor.

At least ten counts were recorded for this clonotype. The rearrangement joins TRBV6-2 or TRBV6-3 to TRBJ1-2; D is unclear. Trimming removed 6 bases from V and 1 base from J, with 6 bases in between. Germline CDR1 MNHEY, CDR2 SVGEGT. This CDR3 has 12 residues. As DNA, the CDR3 is TGTGCCAGCAGCCCTCGTAACTATGGCTACACCTTC. As protein: CASSPRNYGYTF.

V is TRBV27 and J is TRBJ2-2, with 7 bases fitting TRBD1. Trimming at V came to 3 bases and at J to 7 bases, leaving 2 bases not matched to a gene. CDR1 MNHEY and CDR2 SMNVEV come from the germline V gene (reference sequence). The CDR3 has 13 amino acids. The CDR3 here is CASSFPGGGELFF. The CDR3 DNA is TGTGCCAGCAGTTTTCCAGGGGGCGGGGAGCTGTTTTTT.

Many counts were recorded for this clonotype. This chain uses TRBV7-2 with TRBJ2-3, with 8 positions matching TRBD2. Trimming at V came to 0 bases and at J to 4 bases, leaving 3 bases not matched to a gene. The CDR3 has 15 amino acids. Germline values: CDR1 SGHTA, CDR2 FQGNSA. This chain's CDR3 is CASSLALAGADTQYF. Here the CDR3 DNA reads TGTGCCAGCAGCTTAGCCCTAGCGGGTGCAGATACGCAGTATTTT.

In its sample, this clonotype was seen many times. The genes are TRBV28 and TRBJ2-7; 7 bases match TRBD2. In germline, CDR1 is MDHEN, CDR2 SYDVKM. The CDR3 contains 14 residues. After removal of 8 bases from V and 2 bases from J, the junction contained 9 bases not matched to a gene. CDR3 residues: CASEGPGLPYEQYF. The CDR3 bases are TGTGCCAGCGAGGGTCCGGGACTACCCTACGAGCAGTACTTC.

This clonotype was picked up many times. The J gene is TRBJ2-1, the V gene TRBV2, with D unclear. Trimming pared 7 bases from V and 0 bases from J, leaving 16 bases between. Germline V gives CDR1 SNHLY, CDR2 FYNNEI. The CDR3 spans 16 residues. The DNA of the CDR3 is TGTGCCAGCACCTTAATAGCTGCCGTCTCCTACAATGAGCAGTTCTTC. Protein: CASTLIAAVSYNEQFF.

This clonotype has ten or more counts. This chain uses TRBV5-1 with TRBJ2-7, with D perhaps TRBD1 or TRBD2 (5 bases each). The CDR3 spans 13 residues. Germline loops: CDR1 SGHRS, CDR2 YFSETQ. V was clipped by 3 bases and J by 3 bases, with 10 bases between them. The CDR3 nucleotides are TGCGCCAGCAGCTCGGGGACCTACTACGAGCAGTACTTC. Amino acids: CASSSGTYYEQYF.

This clonotype was seen many times. V is TRBV9 and J is TRBJ2-2; a weak D match, TRBD1 (5 bases). Trimming took off 4 bases at V and 0 bases at J, with 10 bases between the two ends. CDR3 length equals 15 residues. CDR1 is SGDLS and CDR2 is YYNGEE in the germline V gene. The CDR3 coding sequence is TGTGCCAGCAGCATGACAGTTACGAACACCGGGGAGCTGTTTTTT. It codes for CASSMTVTNTGELFF.

This clonotype was picked up a small number of times. The chain couples TRBV20-1 to TRBJ1-2, with TRBD1 identical over 7 bases. From germline, CDR1 is DFQATT and CDR2 SNEGSKA (reference sequence). The CDR3 sequence is 13 residues long. The trim removed 3 bases at V and 3 bases at J, leaving 4 bases unmatched. This chain's CDR3 is CSASRGTDYGYTF. In DNA form, the CDR3 reads TGCAGTGCTAGTCGCGGGACAGACTATGGCTACACCTTC.

Many counts were recorded for this clonotype. The chain couples TRBV9 to TRBJ2-1, with 7 bases fitting TRBD2. In germline, CDR1 is SGDLS, CDR2 YYNGEE. This CDR3 contains 15 residues. The J segment lost 0 bases and the V segment lost 3 bases, leaving 3 bases of the junction unmatched. In DNA form, the CDR3 reads TGTGCCAGCAGCGGTAGCGGGCGCTCCTACAATGAGCAGTTCTTC. Translated, it gives CASSGSGRSYNEQFF.

This clonotype was observed at least ten times. The chain carries TRBV4-1 and TRBJ2-7; no reliable D call. The CDR3 totals 13 residues. Germline values: CDR1 MGHRA, CDR2 YSYEKL. V lost 3 bases and J 4 bases, leaving 10 bases between the germline ends. Here the CDR3 DNA reads TGCGCCAGCAGCCAGGTTGATAATTACGAGCAGTACTTC. Protein product: CASSQVDNYEQYF.

This rearrangement joins TRBV20-1 to TRBJ2-2, with TRBD2 matching 12 bases. With V trimmed by 0 bases and J by 5 bases, 10 bases remained unmatched. The CDR3 is made up of 18 amino acids. Germline V gene sequence: CDR1 DFQATT, CDR2 SNEGSKA (reference sequence). CDR3 nucleotides: TGCAGTGCTAGAGATCCCTCTAGCGGGGGGGTAGTAACCGGGGAGCTGTTTTTT. Translated: CSARDPSSGGVVTGELFF.

The J gene is TRBJ2-5, the V gene TRBV5-6, with 12 bases that match TRBD1. From germline, CDR1 is SGHDT and CDR2 YYEEEE. The J segment lost 4 bases and the V segment lost 4 bases, leaving 8 bases of the junction unmatched. The CDR3 is 16 amino acids. The CDR3 region is CASSPPGQGARETQYF. The DNA for the CDR3 is TGTGCCAGCAGCCCCCCGGGACAGGGGGCGCGAGAGACCCAGTACTTC.

This clonotype has a count of ten or more. An end of the junction does not agree with germline; a read error may underlie this. The CDR3, as DNA: TGTGCCAGCAGTTTAGGAGGGGGCTACGAGCAGTACTTC. Amino acids: CASSLGGGYEQYF. The rearrangement joins TRBV5-1 to TRBJ2-7; perhaps D is TRBD1 or TRBD2 (6 bases each). CDR1 is SGHRS and CDR2 is YFSETQ in the germline V gene. The CDR3 has 13 amino acids.

This clonotype was seen at least ten times. This chain connects TRBV9 to TRBJ2-7; 7 bases align to TRBD2. V lost 2 bases, J lost 3 bases, and 5 bases stayed unmatched. This CDR3 region has 14 residues. CDR1 and CDR2 (germline): SGDLS, YYNGEE. The CDR3 region is CASSVGLEGYEQYF. In nucleotides, the CDR3 is TGTGCCAGCAGCGTCGGACTAGAGGGCTACGAGCAGTACTTC. The full variable domain, with the rest looked up from reference TRBV9 and TRBJ2-7, is DSGVTQTPKHLITATGQRVTLRCSPRSGDLSVYWYQQSLDQGLQFLIQYYNGEERAKGNILERFSAQQFPDLHSELNLSSLELGDSALYFCASSVGLEGYEQYFGPGTRLTVT.

This clonotype was detected many times. The chain is built from TRBV3-1 and TRBJ1-5; TRBD1 is a possible D gene (5 bases). The CDR3 is 15 residues long. V dropped 1 base and J dropped 2 bases, with 9 bases sitting between them. Germline CDR1 reads LGHDT; CDR2 reads YNNKEL (reference sequence). The CDR3 loop reads CASSQGGRGNQPQHF. The DNA of the CDR3 is TGTGCCAGCAGCCAAGGCGGCAGGGGCAATCAGCCCCAGCATTTT.

V usage is TRBV6-5 and J usage is TRBJ2-7; TRBD2 agrees at 9 bases. The CDR3 extends over 14 amino acids. With 1 base clipped from V and 5 bases from J, the junction kept 3 bases outside the gene matches. Germline V gene data show CDR1 as MNHEY and CDR2 as SVGAGI. The CDR3, as DNA: TGTGCCAGCAGTTACTTAGCGGGAGCCCACGAGCAGTACTTC. Protein: CASSYLAGAHEQYF.

The sample holds many counts of this clonotype. The V call is TRBV29-1, the J call TRBJ2-3; TRBD1 or TRBD2 may be the D gene (6 bases each). Trimming cost V 6 bases and J 0 bases, with 16 bases left between them. This CDR3 is 15 amino acids long. The germline CDR1 and CDR2 sequences are SQVTM and ANQGSEA. The CDR3 coding sequence is TGCAGCGTGGGACAAGCGGGCTACAGCACAGATACGCAGTATTTT. Its translation: CSVGQAGYSTDTQYF.

This clonotype appeared many times. The gene calls are TRBV9 and TRBJ1-6, with 7 bases fitting TRBD1. In germline, CDR1 is SGDLS, CDR2 YYNGEE. Unmatched junction bases numbered 7, after V lost 0 bases and J lost 4 bases. The CDR3 length is 17 residues. Here the CDR3 DNA reads TGTGCCAGCAGCGTAGGAACAGGGGCTGATTATAATTCACCCCTCCACTTT. Amino acids: CASSVGTGADYNSPLHF. The variable domain in full, with the rest retrieved from reference TRBV9 and TRBJ1-6, is DSGVTQTPKHLITATGQRVTLRCSPRSGDLSVYWYQQSLDQGLQFLIQYYNGEERAKGNILERFSAQQFPDLHSELNLSSLELGDSALYFCASSVGTGADYNSPLHFGNGTRLTVT.

This clonotype has at least ten counts. In nucleotides, the CDR3 is TGTGCCAGCAGCTCTGGACCTTACCGGGACACCGGGGAGCTGTTTTTT. Translation gives CASSSGPYRDTGELFF. The chain uses TRBV28 and TRBJ2-2; no clear D. Germline-derived CDR1 and CDR2 are MDHEN and SYDVKM. Between the trimmed V and J ends, which lost 6 bases and 3 bases, there was a span of 17 bases. The CDR3 contains 16 residues.

This clonotype was detected ten times or more. The chain links TRBV3-1 to TRBJ2-1; D is possibly TRBD1 or TRBD2 (6 bases each). V dropped 1 base and J dropped 5 bases, with 15 bases sitting between them. CDR3 length: 16 residues. The germline V gene has CDR1 LGHDT and CDR2 YNNKEL (reference sequence). The CDR3 sequence: CASSQVRRGAHNEQFF. CDR3 sequence (DNA): TGTGCCAGCAGCCAAGTACGTAGGGGGGCCCACAATGAGCAGTTCTTC.

This clonotype was seen repeatedly, ten times or more. The chain has TRBV6-5 and TRBJ1-2, with 8 bases aligning to TRBD1. This CDR3 spans 15 amino acids. Losses at the gene ends were 2 bases for V and 4 bases for J; bases not matched to a gene: 6. Germline V gene sequence: CDR1 MNHEY, CDR2 SVGAGI. Here the CDR3 reads CASSYAQGASYGYTF. CDR3 bases: TGTGCCAGCAGTTACGCCCAGGGGGCCTCCTATGGCTACACCTTC.

In its sample, this clonotype was seen many times. The chain recombines TRBV16 with TRBJ2-7; the D gene is possibly TRBD1 (6 bases). Germline CDR1 reads KGHSY; CDR2 reads FQNENV. V lost 0 bases and J 3 bases, leaving 12 bases between the germline ends. The CDR3 loop spans 15 amino acids. The CDR3 DNA sequence: TGTGCCAGCAGCCAATCCTCCGGGACAAGCTACGAGCAGTACTTC. Protein: CASSQSSGTSYEQYF.

The rearrangement uses TRBV7-2 and TRBJ2-7; D gene ambiguous. The CDR3 runs 13 residues. V lost 3 bases and J 0 bases, leaving 6 bases between the germline ends. Germline CDR1 and CDR2: SGHTA and FQGNSA. CDR3 sequence: CASSLDHSYEQYF. The DNA of the CDR3 is TGTGCCAGCAGCTTGGACCACTCCTACGAGCAGTACTTC.

This clonotype occurred a few times. The chain is built from TRBV7-9 and TRBJ1-6; D gene uncertain. Germline values: CDR1 SEHNR, CDR2 FQNEAQ (reference sequence). The V end lost 1 base, the J end lost 7 bases, and 8 bases lay between the germline ends. The CDR3 is made up of 14 amino acids. The CDR3 sequence is CASSLEAANSPLHF. In DNA, the CDR3 is TGTGCCAGCAGCTTAGAGGCAGCCAATTCACCCCTCCACTTT.

The sample holds many counts of this clonotype. The chain uses TRBV2 and TRBJ2-5; D unclear. V lost 4 bases and J 1 base, leaving 7 bases between the germline ends. The germline CDR1 and CDR2 sequences are SNHLY and FYNNEI. The CDR3 totals 13 residues. CDR3 residues: CASSGRSQETQYF. The CDR3 DNA is TGTGCCAGCAGTGGACGTAGCCAAGAGACCCAGTACTTC.

The chain is built from TRBV20-1 and TRBJ2-5; D ambiguous. Germline V gene lookup returns CDR1 DFQATT and CDR2 SNEGSKA (reference sequence). The CDR3 contains 15 residues. V shed 1 base and J shed 3 bases, with 15 bases lying between them. The CDR3 nucleotides read TGCAGTGCTAGAGGGTTTGGTTGGGTCGAAGAGACCCAGTACTTC. This sequence encodes CSARGFGWVEETQYF.

This clonotype was recorded many times. The chain links TRBV28 to TRBJ2-7; 10 nucleotides line up with TRBD1. The CDR3 covers 14 residues. Germline V CDR1 and CDR2: MDHEN, SYDVKM. V was pared by 7 bases and J by 3 bases, with 6 bases of the junction left unmatched. The CDR3 spells CASTAGQGLYEQYF. For the CDR3, the DNA is TGTGCCAGCACCGCGGGACAGGGGCTCTACGAGCAGTACTTC.

The rearrangement links TRBV20-1 to TRBJ2-3, with 12 bases lining up with TRBD2. Germline V gene sequence: CDR1 DFQATT, CDR2 SNEGSKA (reference sequence). V lost 6 bases and J lost 6; bases outside the gene matches: 22. CDR3 length: 19 amino acids. The CDR3 is CSATGLAGNSIVRPDTQYF. The CDR3 DNA follows: TGCAGTGCGACAGGACTAGCGGGAAACAGCATCGTCCGGCCCGATACGCAGTATTTT.

This clonotype was counted a few times. The chain carries TRBV29-1 and TRBJ2-7, with D uncertain. V was clipped by 3 bases and J by 2 bases, with 8 bases between them. Germline lookup yields CDR1 SQVTM and CDR2 ANQGSEA. This CDR3 is 12 amino acids long. The CDR3 spells CSVDVGTYEQYF. The CDR3 nucleotides are TGCAGCGTTGATGTGGGGACCTACGAGCAGTACTTC.